This T cell receptor (beta chain) appears in the sequencing data of a study of cytomegalovirus exposure and HLA in healthy donors. On this clone: Its cognate antigen is unknown. Other DNA sequences in this sample translate to the same CDR3.

The length of the CDR3 is 15 residues. Germline V lookup: CDR1 SNHLY, CDR2 FYNNEI. V shed 6 bases and J shed 6 bases, with 21 bases lying between them. Primers for the PCR totalled 60 Vbeta and 13 Jbeta. Libraries were prepared by immunoSEQ multiplex PCR; TCRdb keeps only in-frame clonotypes and omits some of them. The sample yields about 120,000 clones, more than 70% seen once. Study-wide points: A link between a missense DCLRE1C variant and TCR beta V- and J-gene trimming emerged from a later analysis. A cluster of highly shared sequence variants was likely a sequencing artifact.

The receptor was derived from a man aged 45-60 years in good health and CMV-seronegative. The chain uses TRBV2 and TRBJ2-7; D possibly corresponds to TRBD2 (6 bases). Material for sequencing was PBMCs. CDR3 loop: CASSALGGDGLEQYF. CDR3 bases: TGTGCCAGCAGCGCCCTTGGAGGGGATGGACTCGAGCAGTACTTC.